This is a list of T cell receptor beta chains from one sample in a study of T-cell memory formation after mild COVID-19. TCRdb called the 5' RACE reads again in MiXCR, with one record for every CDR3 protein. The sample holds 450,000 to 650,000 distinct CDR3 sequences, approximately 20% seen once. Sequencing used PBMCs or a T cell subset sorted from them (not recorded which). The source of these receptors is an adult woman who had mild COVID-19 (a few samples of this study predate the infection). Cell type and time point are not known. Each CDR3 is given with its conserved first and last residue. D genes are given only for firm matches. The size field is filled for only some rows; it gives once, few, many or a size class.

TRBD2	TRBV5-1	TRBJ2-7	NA	TGCGCCAGCAGCTTGGGGACTAGCGGTAACTACGAGCAGTACTTC	CASSLGTSGNYEQYF
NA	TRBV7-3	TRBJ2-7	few	TGTGCCACCCAGAGTGGGACATACGGCGAGCAGTACTTC	CATQSGTYGEQYF
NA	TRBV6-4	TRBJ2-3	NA	TGTGCCAGCAGTGACATTGGCAGGGGCACAGATACGCAGTATTTT	CASSDIGRGTDTQYF
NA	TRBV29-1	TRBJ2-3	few	TGCAGCGTCAAATGGGGCCCTAGCACAGATACGCAGTATTTT	CSVKWGPSTDTQYF
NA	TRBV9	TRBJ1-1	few	TGTGCCAGCAGCGCTGGTTATGCGGGTCGTGAAGCTTTCTTT	CASSAGYAGREAFF
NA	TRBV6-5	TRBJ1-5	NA	TGTGCCAGCAGTTATGGTTGGAATCAGCCCCAGCATTTT	CASSYGWNQPQHF
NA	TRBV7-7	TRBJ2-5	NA	TGTGCCAGCAGCAAACAAAAACTCTGGGAGACCCAGTACTTC	CASSKQKLWETQYF
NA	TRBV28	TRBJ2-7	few	TGTGCCAGCAGCTCGGTGGGGGAGTCCTACGAGCAGTACTTC	CASSSVGESYEQYF
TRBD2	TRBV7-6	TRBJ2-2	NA	TGTGCCAGCAGTTCTATTTTAGAGCGGGAGGGCCGTACCGGGGAGCTGTTTTTT	CASSSILEREGRTGELFF
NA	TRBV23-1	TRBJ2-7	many	TGCGCCAGCAGTCAAGTCGGTGCCACAGAGCAGTACTTC	CASSQVGATEQYF
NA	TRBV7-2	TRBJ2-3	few	TGTGCCAGCAGCTTAAGTCCGGGAGAGACAGATACGCAGTATTTT	CASSLSPGETDTQYF
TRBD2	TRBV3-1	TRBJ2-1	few	TGTGCCAGCAGCCAAGATGGAGGACTAGCGGGGCTCAATGAGCAGTTCTTC	CASSQDGGLAGLNEQFF
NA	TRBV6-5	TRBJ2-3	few	TGTGCCACGTCGGAAGGAGCTCCAGATACGCAGTATTTT	CATSEGAPDTQYF
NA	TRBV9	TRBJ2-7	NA	TGTGCCAGCAGCGTAGATCACACTTCCTACGAGCAGTACTTC	CASSVDHTSYEQYF
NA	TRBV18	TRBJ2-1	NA	TGTGCCAGCTCACCACTTGCTAGCTATGAGCAGTTCTTC	CASSPLASYEQFF
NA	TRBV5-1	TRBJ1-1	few	TGCGCCAGCAGCAACCAGGAGATAGCTTTCTTT	CASSNQEIAFF
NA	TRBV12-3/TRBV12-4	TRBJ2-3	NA	TGTGCCAGCAGTTTAGACCGCTCTAGCACAGATACGCAGTATTTT	CASSLDRSSTDTQYF
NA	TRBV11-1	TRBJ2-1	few	TGTGCCAGCAGCGACGGGGCAGCCTCCTACAATGAGCAGTTCTTC	CASSDGAASYNEQFF
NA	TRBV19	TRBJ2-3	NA	TGTGCCACCCTCGGAGCGGGCCTCACAGATACGCAGTATTTT	CATLGAGLTDTQYF
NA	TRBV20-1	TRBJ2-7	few	TGCAGTGCTAGAGACGCCCTGAGTCACTACCCCTACGAGCAGTACTTC	CSARDALSHYPYEQYF
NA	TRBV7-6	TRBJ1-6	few	TGTGCCAGCAGCTTTCGGGGATCCTATAATTCACCCCTCCACTTT	CASSFRGSYNSPLHF
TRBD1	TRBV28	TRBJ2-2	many	TGTGCCAGCAGTCCCCCCGGGACAGGGTACACCGGGGAGCTGTTTTTT	CASSPPGTGYTGELFF
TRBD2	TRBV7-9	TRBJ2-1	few	TGTGCCAGCAGCTTAGCCCAGACTAGCGGGGCCTACAATGAGCAGTTCTTC	CASSLAQTSGAYNEQFF
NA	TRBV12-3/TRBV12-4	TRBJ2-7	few	TGTGCCAGCAGTTTAGTGGGGGTCTACGAGCAGTACTTC	CASSLVGVYEQYF
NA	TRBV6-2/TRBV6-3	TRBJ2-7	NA	TGTGCCAGCAGTTACCCCCTCTCCTACGAGCAGTACTTC	CASSYPLSYEQYF
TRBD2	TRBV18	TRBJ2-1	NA	TGTGCCAGCTCACCCCAGGGACTAGCGTCTCCCAATGAGCAGTTCTTC	CASSPQGLASPNEQFF
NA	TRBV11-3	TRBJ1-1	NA	TGTGCCAGCAGCTTCCGGGCTGAAGCTTTCTTT	CASSFRAEAFF
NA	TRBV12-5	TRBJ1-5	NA	TGTGCTAGTGGTTTGGAAGACAATCAGCCCCAGCATTTT	CASGLEDNQPQHF
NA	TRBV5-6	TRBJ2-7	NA	TGTGCCAGCAGCTTGAAGGGCGGGGACTACGAGCAGTACTTC	CASSLKGGDYEQYF
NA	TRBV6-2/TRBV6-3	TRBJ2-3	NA	TGTGCCAGCAGTCGGAGGGCAGACACAGATACGCAGTATTTT	CASSRRADTDTQYF
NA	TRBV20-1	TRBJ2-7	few	TGCAGTGCTAGAAGGGGGCAGCGGGGTTATGAGCAGTACTTC	CSARRGQRGYEQYF
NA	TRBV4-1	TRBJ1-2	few	TGCGCCAGCAGCCCGCCGGGACCGCTTTCTGGCTACACCTTC	CASSPPGPLSGYTF
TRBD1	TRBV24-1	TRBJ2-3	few	TGTGCCACCAGTGATGCCAGGGGGCGCGGGCGCACAGATACGCAGTATTTT	CATSDARGRGRTDTQYF
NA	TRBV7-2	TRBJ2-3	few	TGTGCCAGCAGCTCCTTTCCAACTAGCACAGATACGCAGTATTTT	CASSSFPTSTDTQYF
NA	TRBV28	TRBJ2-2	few	TGTGCCAGCAGTTTGAGAGGGCTCGGGACCGGGGAGCTGTTTTTT	CASSLRGLGTGELFF
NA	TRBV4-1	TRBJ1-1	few	TGCGCCAGCAGCTATGTCCCGGGGGAGAGGGCTTTCTTT	CASSYVPGERAFF
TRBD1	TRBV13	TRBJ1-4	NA	TGTGCCAGCAGCTTTTCAGGGGGACAGGAAAAACTGTTTTTT	CASSFSGGQEKLFF
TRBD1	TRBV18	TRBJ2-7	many	TGTGCCAGCTCACAGACAGGGACCACTCCCTACGAGCAGTACTTC	CASSQTGTTPYEQYF
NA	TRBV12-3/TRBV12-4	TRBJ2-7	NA	TGTGCCAGCACCCGCAGCTCGGGGTTCGAGCAGTACTTC	CASTRSSGFEQYF
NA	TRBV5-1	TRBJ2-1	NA	TGCGCCAGCAGCTTGGTTTCAGGGTCTTATTACAATGAGCAGTTCTTC	CASSLVSGSYYNEQFF